This TCR beta chain was recorded in a study of CD8 T cells in ankylosing spondylitis. From germline, CDR1 is LNHDA and CDR2 SQIVND (reference sequence). Trimming stripped 5 bases from V and 5 bases from J, with 12 bases between. This CDR3 has 13 amino acids. Findings of the study overall: Certain motif variants had earlier appeared in reactive arthritis synovial fluid and blood. Ankylosing spondylitis blood appeared to be characterized by a TCR beta motif of under 10 highly homologous variants.

Each CDR3 protein is one row after TCRdb ran MiXCR on the 5' RACE reads. This table has more than 150,000 distinct CDR3 sequences, over 10% appearing once. This clonotype has at least ten counts. Its target is not known. This receptor was taken from a female donor with ankylosing spondylitis or in good health (not recorded which). V usage is TRBV19 and J usage is TRBJ1-1; D possibly corresponds to TRBD1 (5 bases). The sequencing input was blood, either unsorted or a sorted T cell fraction (not recorded which). Written as DNA, the CDR3 is TGTGCCAGTAGTTGGCAGGGTGGAACTGAAGCTTTCTTT. The encoded protein is CASSWQGGTEAFF.